This T cell receptor (beta chain) came from a study of monozygotic twins with inflammatory bowel disease. Study-wide findings and caveats: Clonotype overlap with others was lower in IBD patients than in healthy twins, a difference that was greatest with disease activity. IBD-affected twins scored below their healthy co-twins in TCRbeta diversity (inverse Simpson). A lone strong IBD-associated signal or clonotype found no support.

Comment on this clonotype: Its antigen is undetermined.

Germline V gives CDR1 SGHNT, CDR2 YYREEE (reference sequence). This CDR3 comprises 16 residues. TCRdb reanalyzed the 5' RACE reads and collapses them to one entry per CDR3 protein, without DNA. Listed are 400,000 to 500,000 distinct CDR3 sequences; 2% to 3% falls within the top ten. The sequencing sample was made of blood. J is TRBJ2-2 and V is TRBV5-4; TCRdb's assignment of TRBD1 cannot be checked, as there is no DNA. The receptor comes from a human donor with ulcerative colitis or Crohn's disease, or a healthy co-twin of an affected twin (not recorded which). The CDR3 spells CASSLGGSVDTGELFF.